The next 3 T cell receptor beta chains were all read from a single sample in a study of T cell repertoires in cytomegalovirus infection. Their target antigens are unknown. Each CDR3 protein is one row after TCRdb ran MiXCR on the reads. The profile covers more than 250,000 distinct CDR3 sequences, with about 25% appearing a single time and about an eighth taken by the ten largest. The source material was cultured PBMCs, sampled from culture after CMV antigen stimulation. The receptors originated from a human donor in good health (CMV status not recorded). Some clones in this sample may be carry-over from other donors' samples.

A few counts support this clonotype. The chain is built from TRBV11-2 and TRBJ2-2, with D perhaps TRBD1 (5 bases). Germline CDR1 SGHAT, CDR2 FQNNGV. With 5 bases removed from V and 1 base from J, the gap between germline ends came to 14 bases. This CDR3 spans 16 amino acids. The CDR3 is CASSLGQRRNTGELFF. CDR3 sequence (DNA): TGTGCCAGCAGCCTCGGACAAAGGAGGAACACCGGGGAGCTGTTTTTT.

The rearrangement joins TRBV12-3 or TRBV12-4 to TRBJ2-1, with TRBD1 matching over 9 bases. The CDR3 has 16 amino acids. V lost 3 bases and J lost 9; bases outside the gene matches: 12. The CDR3 reads CASSFQSPGQGGEQFF. DNA of the CDR3: TGTGCCAGCAGTTTCCAATCCCCGGGACAGGGCGGTGAGCAGTTCTTC.

This clonotype was seen at least ten times. The chain joins TRBV7-8 to TRBJ2-7; the D call may be TRBD1 or TRBD2 (5 bases each). The germline gives CDR1 SGHVS, CDR2 FQNEAQ. The CDR3 contains 16 residues. Trimming cost V 5 bases and J 3 bases, with 20 bases left between them. The CDR3 bases are TGTGCCAGCAGCCAGGTCTGGGGGAGCCCAGACTACGAGCAGTACTTC. Translated, it gives CASSQVWGSPDYEQYF.